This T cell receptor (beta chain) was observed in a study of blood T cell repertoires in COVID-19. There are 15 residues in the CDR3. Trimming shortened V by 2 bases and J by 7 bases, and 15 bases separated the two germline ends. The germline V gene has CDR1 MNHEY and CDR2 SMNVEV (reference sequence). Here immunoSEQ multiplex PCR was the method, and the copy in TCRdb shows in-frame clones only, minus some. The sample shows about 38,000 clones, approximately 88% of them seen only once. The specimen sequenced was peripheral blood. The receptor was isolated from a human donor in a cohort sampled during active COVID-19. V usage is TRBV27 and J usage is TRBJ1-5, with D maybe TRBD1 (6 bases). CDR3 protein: CASSLDAGEGQPQHF. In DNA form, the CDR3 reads TGTGCCAGCAGTTTAGACGCAGGGGAGGGACAGCCCCAGCATTTT.